This T cell receptor (beta chain) was identified during a study of blood T cell repertoires in COVID-19. Study-level background: PBMCs, B-cell-depleted T cells, or T cells provided the cDNA or gDNA that made up the material.

TCRdb's copy holds only in-frame clones and misses some; the assay was immunoSEQ multiplex PCR. The table records 140,000 or so clones, roughly 80% of them present only once. CDR3 length: 14 amino acids. CDR1 and CDR2 from the germline V gene are LNHDA and SQIVND (reference sequence). Trimming took 4 bases from V and 3 from J, leaving 12 bases between them. What was sequenced was peripheral blood. The receptor's source is a woman aged 70-85 years with COVID-19, enrolled during active disease. The V call is TRBV19, the J call TRBJ1-1; D not resolved. The CDR3 spells CASSTGPRDTEAFF. CDR3 DNA: TGTGCCAGTAGTACCGGTCCCCGGGACACTGAAGCTTTCTTT. Filled out from reference TRBV19 and TRBJ1-1, the complete variable domain reads DGGITQSPKYLFRKEGQNVTLSCEQNLNHDAMYWYRQDPGQGLRLIYYSQIVNDFQKGDIAEGYSVSREKKESFPLTVTSAQKNPTAFYLCASSTGPRDTEAFFGQGTRLTVV.